This TCR beta chain is from a study of human T cells and chemical hapten exposure (dated by TCRdb to 2020 to 2023). About the full investigation: For sensitization, 2% DPC in acetone was applied to a roughly 2 cm by roughly 2 cm area of upper inner arm skin. In alopecia patients, the study followed how the peripheral blood TCR repertoire changed in vivo over primary and secondary sensitization to diphenylcyclopropenone (DPC), a hapten. Throughout the roughly 23-week study period, patients were also given weekly therapeutic DPC doses on the scalp. Patient blood was sampled pre-sensitization (week 0) and at 2, 6 and about 24 weeks after DPC sensitization. The patient cohort, mostly female, included alopecia areata with under or over 50% scalp involvement, alopecia totalis and alopecia universalis. Patch testing was performed on the upper back with Finn chambers containing 0.01% DPC, and the patch tests were scored after 6 days according to International Contact Dermatitis Research Group standards. Blood for TCR sequencing was provided by twenty-nine alopecia patients at one to four time points (pre-sensitization, 2, 6 and 24 weeks). Libraries were combined into a pool for sequencing, and differences in TCR yield between samples came mainly from small differences in library volumes within the pool.

Library creation used RACE. TCRdb names NextSeq 500 as the instrument used. During library preparation, unique molecular identifiers were attached to individual cDNA molecules so that TCRs could be counted in a quantitative, reproducible way. For every blood RNA sample, sequencing covered both the TCR alpha and TCR beta chains. The study's processing was this. A median of roughly 99,000 TCRs per sample was observed, with a range of about 23,224 to 700,000. V, J and CDR3 annotation of the TCR reads was performed with the Decombinator software suite. Every sample was subsampled to the same number of TCRs (28,000) for the PS versus PT1 abundance plots. TCRs were defined as expanded if absent before sensitization and observed at least eight times at the 2-week time point. TCRdb ran its own pipeline on the public reads, namely fastp trimming at Q25 and MiXCR clone calling, and kept in-frame beta chains. Each entry merges the rows of one CDR3 protein and shows their most common DNA and genes. TCRdb's processing, not the authors', yielded these V and J calls. This sample is represented by 75,000 to 95,000 distinct CDR3 sequences; around 11% of them were singletons. The ten top clones hold about 3.5% of the sample.

CDR1 and CDR2 were assigned from the germline V gene as SGHVS and FQNEAQ. CDR3 length: 17 amino acids, cysteine to phenylalanine. The sequence is cut down to CDR3 DNA, 51 bases in frame from base 1. From V the trimming removes 5 bases and from J it removes 2 bases, while the gene matches leave 12 bases of the junction unaccounted for. Here is what the overall study found, with its caveats: Repeated subsampling changed both the strength of the expansion versus patch-test correlation and the threshold at which that correlation became significant. Because every patient had alopecia, a presumed autoimmune disease, the patients' immune response might differ from that of healthy individuals. DPC sensitization did not change the number of TCRs with a frequency above 1 in 1000, and there was no evidence of changes in global repertoire structure. The number of PT1 expanded TCRs positively correlated with patch test score, significant at thresholds 8, 16 and 32 but not 4. Expanded TCRs formed significantly more large CDR3 similarity clusters than pre-sensitization or healthy control sets, consistent with antigen-driven responses.

This clonotype was observed at least ten times. Its antigen is not yet known. The record has no base qualities; no much larger clone is one base away. According to the study, the label for this sample's time point signals: patch test 1, 2 weeks after DPC sensitization. The treatment or condition label here, explained by the study, means: therapeutic diphenylcyclopropenone sensitization with weekly scalp DPC. Blood at each patch-test visit was drawn before the patch test was applied. To be eligible, patients had to be aged 18 to 70, diagnosed with alopecia and judged suitable for DPC therapy, while pregnant patients were excluded. Total RNA was extracted from unfractionated whole blood collected in Tempus Blood RNA tubes.

The chain links TRBV7-8 with TRBJ1-5; 7 bases in the middle match TRBD1. This specimen consisted of whole blood, obtained in connection with sensitization to the hapten diphenylcyclopropenone (DPC). The TCR sequence derives from a woman in her fifties or sixties with alopecia areata. Some clones in this sample may be carry-over from other donors' samples. The CDR3 reads as follows: CASSATAQGIGNQPQHF. The sequenced DNA: TGTGCCAGCAGCGCCACGGCACAGGGGATTGGCAATCAGCCCCAGCATTTT.